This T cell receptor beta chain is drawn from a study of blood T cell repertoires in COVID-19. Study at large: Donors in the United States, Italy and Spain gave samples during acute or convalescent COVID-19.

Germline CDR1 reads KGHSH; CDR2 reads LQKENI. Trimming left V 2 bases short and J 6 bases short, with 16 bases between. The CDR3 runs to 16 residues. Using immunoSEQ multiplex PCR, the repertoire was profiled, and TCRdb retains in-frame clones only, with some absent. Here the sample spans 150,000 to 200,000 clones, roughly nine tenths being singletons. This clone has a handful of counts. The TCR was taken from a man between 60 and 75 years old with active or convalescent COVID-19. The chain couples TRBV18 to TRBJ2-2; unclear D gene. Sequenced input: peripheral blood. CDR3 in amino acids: CASSPFRSLYPGELFF. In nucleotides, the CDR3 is TGTGCCAGCTCACCATTTCGGTCCCTATACCCCGGGGAGCTGTTTTTT.